This T cell receptor beta chain is drawn from a study of blood T cell repertoires in COVID-19. Allocation to cohorts depended on clinical history reported by the participants. Recovered status in Cohort 3 required two negative PCRs, clearance, or symptom resolution. This CDR3 comprises 14 residues. V shed 2 bases and J 6 bases; nucleotides not matched to a gene: 7. Sequencing used immunoSEQ multiplex PCR; TCRdb keeps in-frame clones, though not all of them. The data contain 320,000 or so clones, 75% to 90% of them seen just once; the ten biggest clones take up over 4%. The origin of this receptor is a man in his 60s who had recovered from COVID-19. The rearrangement links TRBV5-3 to TRBJ2-7; 8 bases are shared with TRBD1. TRBV5-3 is given ORF status, its function remaining uncertain. Sequenced: PBMCs or T cells enriched from blood (not recorded which). CDR3 region: CARSFSGDRSEQYF. The CDR3 nucleotides read TGTGCCAGAAGCTTCTCGGGGGACAGGAGCGAGCAGTACTTC.